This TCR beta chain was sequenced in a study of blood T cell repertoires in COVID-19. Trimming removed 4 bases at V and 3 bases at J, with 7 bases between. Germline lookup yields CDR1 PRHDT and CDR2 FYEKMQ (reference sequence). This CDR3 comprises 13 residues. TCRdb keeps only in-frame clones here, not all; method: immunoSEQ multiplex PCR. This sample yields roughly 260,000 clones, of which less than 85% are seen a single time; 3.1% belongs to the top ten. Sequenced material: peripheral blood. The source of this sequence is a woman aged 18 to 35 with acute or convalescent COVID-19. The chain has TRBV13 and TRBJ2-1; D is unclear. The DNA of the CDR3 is TGTGCCAGCAGCTCGACTCTCTACAATGAGCAGTTCTTC. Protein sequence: CASSSTLYNEQFF.